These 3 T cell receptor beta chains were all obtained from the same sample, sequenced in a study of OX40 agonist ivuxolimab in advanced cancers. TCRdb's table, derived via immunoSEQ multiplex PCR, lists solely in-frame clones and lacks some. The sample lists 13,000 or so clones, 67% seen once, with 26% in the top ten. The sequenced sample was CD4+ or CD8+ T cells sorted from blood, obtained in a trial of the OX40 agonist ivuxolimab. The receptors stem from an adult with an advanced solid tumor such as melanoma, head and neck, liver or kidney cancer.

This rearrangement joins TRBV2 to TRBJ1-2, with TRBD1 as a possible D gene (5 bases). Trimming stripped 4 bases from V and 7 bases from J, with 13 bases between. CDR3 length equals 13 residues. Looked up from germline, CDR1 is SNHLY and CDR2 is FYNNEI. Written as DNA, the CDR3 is TGTGCCAGCAGTGGACGGGACGGGCCTGGCTACACCTTC. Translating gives CASSGRDGPGYTF. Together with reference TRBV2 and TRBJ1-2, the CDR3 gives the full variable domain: EPEVTQTPSHQVTQMGQEVILRCVPISNHLYFYWYRQILGQKVEFLVSFYNNEISEKSEIFDDQFSVERPDGSNFTLKIRSTKLEDSAMYFCASSGRDGPGYTFGSGTRLTVV.

The DNA for the CDR3 is TGCGCCAGCAGCCGAACTAGCGAAAGCACAGATACGCAGTATTTT. As protein: CASSRTSESTDTQYF. The chain combines TRBV5-1 with TRBJ2-3; 7 nucleotides agree with TRBD2. The CDR3 runs to 15 residues. Germline V gives CDR1 SGHRS, CDR2 YFSETQ. The J segment lost 0 bases and the V segment lost 4 bases, leaving 5 bases of the junction unmatched.

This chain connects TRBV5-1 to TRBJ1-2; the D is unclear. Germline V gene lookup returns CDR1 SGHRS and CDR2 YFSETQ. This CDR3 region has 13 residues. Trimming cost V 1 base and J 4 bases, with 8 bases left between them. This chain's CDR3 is CASSLPGSYGYTF. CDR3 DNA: TGCGCCAGCAGCTTGCCGGGCAGCTATGGCTACACCTTC.